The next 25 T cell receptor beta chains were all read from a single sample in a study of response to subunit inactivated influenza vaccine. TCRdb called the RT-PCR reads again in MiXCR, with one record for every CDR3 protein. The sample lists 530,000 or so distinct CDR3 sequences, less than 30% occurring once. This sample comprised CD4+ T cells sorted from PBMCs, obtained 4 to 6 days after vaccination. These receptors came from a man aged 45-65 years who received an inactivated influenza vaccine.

The CDR3 loop is CASSLGDRSSYRGNEQFF. CDR3 nucleotides: TGTGCCAGCAGCTTGGGCGACAGGTCCTCCTATAGAGGGAATGAGCAGTTCTTC. This chain joins TRBV11-1 and TRBJ2-1, with D perhaps matching TRBD1 (6 bases). There are 18 residues in the CDR3. Between the trimmed V and J ends, which lost 3 bases and 7 bases, there was a span of 25 bases. Per germline, CDR1 SGHAT and CDR2 FQDESV (reference sequence).

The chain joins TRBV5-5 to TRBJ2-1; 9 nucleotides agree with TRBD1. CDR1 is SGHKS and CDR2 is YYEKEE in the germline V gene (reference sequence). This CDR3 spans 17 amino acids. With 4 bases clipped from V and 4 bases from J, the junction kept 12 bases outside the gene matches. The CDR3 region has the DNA TGTGCCAGCAGCACCCACACGCGACAGGGGGGGTACAATGAGCAGTTCTTC. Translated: CASSTHTRQGGYNEQFF.

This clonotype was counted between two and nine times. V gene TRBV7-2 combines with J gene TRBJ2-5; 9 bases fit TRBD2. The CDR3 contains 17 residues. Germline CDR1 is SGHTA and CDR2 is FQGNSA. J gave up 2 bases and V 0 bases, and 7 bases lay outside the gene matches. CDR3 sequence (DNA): TGTGCCAGCAGCTTAGCGGGTTTAGCGGGAGCTCAAGAGACCCAGTACTTC. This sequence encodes CASSLAGLAGAQETQYF.

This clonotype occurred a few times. The CDR3 is CASPAGDRAGQADTQYF. CDR3 nucleotide sequence: TGTGCCAGCCCAGCGGGGGACAGGGCAGGGCAGGCAGATACGCAGTATTTT. This chain joins TRBV7-9 and TRBJ2-3; maybe TRBD1 (9 bases). V was clipped by 8 bases and J by 4 bases, with 25 bases between them. CDR1 SEHNR and CDR2 FQNEAQ come from the germline V gene (reference sequence). This CDR3 is 17 amino acids long.

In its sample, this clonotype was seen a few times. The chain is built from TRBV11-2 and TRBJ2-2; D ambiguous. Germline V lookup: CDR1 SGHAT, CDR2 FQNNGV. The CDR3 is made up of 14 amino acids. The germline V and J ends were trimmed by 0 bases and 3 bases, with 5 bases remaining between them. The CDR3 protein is CASSLDLYTGELFF. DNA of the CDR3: TGTGCCAGCAGCTTAGATCTATACACCGGGGAGCTGTTTTTT. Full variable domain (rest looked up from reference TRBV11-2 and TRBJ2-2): EAGVAQSPRYKIIEKRQSVAFWCNPISGHATLYWYQQILGQGPKLLIQFQNNGVVDDSQLPKDRFSAERLKGVDSTLKIQPAKLEDSAVYLCASSLDLYTGELFFGEGSRLTVL.

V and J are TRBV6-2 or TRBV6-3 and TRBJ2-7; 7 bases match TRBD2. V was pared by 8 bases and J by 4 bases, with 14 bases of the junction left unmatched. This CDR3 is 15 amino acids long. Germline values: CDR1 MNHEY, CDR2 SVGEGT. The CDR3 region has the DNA TGTGCCAGCGTGAGGACGGGACTAAAACCTTACGAGCAGTACTTC. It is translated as CASVRTGLKPYEQYF.

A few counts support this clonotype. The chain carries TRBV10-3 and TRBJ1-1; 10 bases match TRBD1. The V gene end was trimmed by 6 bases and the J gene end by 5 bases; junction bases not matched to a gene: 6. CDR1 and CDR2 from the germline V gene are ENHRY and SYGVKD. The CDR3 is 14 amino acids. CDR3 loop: CAIRRQGADTEAFF. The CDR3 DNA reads TGTGCCATCAGACGACAGGGGGCGGATACTGAAGCTTTCTTT.

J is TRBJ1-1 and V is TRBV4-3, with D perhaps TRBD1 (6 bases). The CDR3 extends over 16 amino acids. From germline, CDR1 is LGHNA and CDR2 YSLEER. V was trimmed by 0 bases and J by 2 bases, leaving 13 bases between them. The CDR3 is CASSQDTGYLNTEAFF. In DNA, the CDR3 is TGCGCCAGCAGCCAAGATACAGGGTACCTTAACACTGAAGCTTTCTTT.

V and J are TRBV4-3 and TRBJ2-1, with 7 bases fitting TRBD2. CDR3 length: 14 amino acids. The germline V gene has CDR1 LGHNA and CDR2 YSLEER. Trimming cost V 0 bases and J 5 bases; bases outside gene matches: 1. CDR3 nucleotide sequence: TGCGCCAGCAGCCAAGATGCGGGGGACAATGAGCAGTTCTTC. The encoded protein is CASSQDAGDNEQFF.

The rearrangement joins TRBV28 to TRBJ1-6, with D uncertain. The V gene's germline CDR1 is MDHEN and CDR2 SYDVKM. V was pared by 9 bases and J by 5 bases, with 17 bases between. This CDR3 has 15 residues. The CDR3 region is CARIRLVGNNSPLHF. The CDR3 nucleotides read TGTGCCAGGATAAGGTTGGTTGGCAATAATTCACCCCTCCACTTT.

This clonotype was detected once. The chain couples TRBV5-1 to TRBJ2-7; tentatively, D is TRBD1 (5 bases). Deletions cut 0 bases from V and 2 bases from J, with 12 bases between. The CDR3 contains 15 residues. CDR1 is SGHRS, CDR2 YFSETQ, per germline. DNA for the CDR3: TGCGCCAGCAGCTTGGATGGGGCAGTGACCTACGAGCAGTACTTC. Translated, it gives CASSLDGAVTYEQYF.

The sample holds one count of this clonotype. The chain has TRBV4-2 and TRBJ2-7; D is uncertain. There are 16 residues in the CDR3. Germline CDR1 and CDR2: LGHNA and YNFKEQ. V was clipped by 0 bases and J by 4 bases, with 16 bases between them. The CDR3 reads CASSQDSIMVGYEQYF. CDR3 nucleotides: TGTGCCAGCAGCCAAGACTCAATCATGGTAGGATACGAGCAGTACTTC.

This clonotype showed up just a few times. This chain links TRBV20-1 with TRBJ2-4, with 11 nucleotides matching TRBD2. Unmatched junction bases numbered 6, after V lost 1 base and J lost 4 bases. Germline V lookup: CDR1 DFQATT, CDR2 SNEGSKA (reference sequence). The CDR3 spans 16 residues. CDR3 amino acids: CSARATSSGGKNIQYF. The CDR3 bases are TGCAGTGCTAGAGCCACCTCTAGCGGGGGGAAAAACATTCAGTACTTC.

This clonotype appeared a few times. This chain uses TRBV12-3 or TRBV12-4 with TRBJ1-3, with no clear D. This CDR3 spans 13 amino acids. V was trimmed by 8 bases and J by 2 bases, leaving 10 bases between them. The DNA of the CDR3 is TGTGCCAGCGATGCCGCTACTGGAAACACCATATATTTT. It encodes CASDAATGNTIYF.

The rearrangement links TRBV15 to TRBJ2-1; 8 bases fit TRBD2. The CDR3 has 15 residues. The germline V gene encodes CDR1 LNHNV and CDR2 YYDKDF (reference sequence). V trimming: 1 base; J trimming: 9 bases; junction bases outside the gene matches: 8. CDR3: CATSRVTGRAREQFF. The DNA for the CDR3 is TGTGCCACCAGCAGAGTTACCGGGAGGGCCCGTGAGCAGTTCTTC.

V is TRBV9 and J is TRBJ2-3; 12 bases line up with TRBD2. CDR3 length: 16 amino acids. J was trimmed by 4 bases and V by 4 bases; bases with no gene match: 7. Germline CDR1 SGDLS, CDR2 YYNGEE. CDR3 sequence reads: CASSLTSGRRADTQYF. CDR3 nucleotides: TGTGCCAGCAGCCTGACTAGCGGGAGAAGGGCAGATACGCAGTATTTT.

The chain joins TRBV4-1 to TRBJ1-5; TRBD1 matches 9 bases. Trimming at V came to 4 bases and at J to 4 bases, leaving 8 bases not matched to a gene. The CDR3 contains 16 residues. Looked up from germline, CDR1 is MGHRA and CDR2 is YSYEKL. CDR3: CASSPIPGQGNQPQHF. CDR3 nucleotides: TGCGCCAGCAGCCCTATCCCGGGACAGGGAAATCAGCCCCAGCATTTT.

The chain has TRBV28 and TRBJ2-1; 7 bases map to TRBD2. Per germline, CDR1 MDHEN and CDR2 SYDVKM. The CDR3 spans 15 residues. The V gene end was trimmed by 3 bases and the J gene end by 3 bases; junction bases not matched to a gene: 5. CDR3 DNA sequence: TGTGCCAGCAGTTTTGGCGGGGGTAACTACAATGAGCAGTTCTTC. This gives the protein CASSFGGGNYNEQFF.

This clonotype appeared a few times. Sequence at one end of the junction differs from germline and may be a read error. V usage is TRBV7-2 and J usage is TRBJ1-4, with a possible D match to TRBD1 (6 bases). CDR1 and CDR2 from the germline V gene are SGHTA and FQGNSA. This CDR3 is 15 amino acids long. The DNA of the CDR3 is TGTGCCAGCAGCCCCCGGGGGGACACTAACGAAAAACTGTTTTTT. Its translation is CASSPRGDTNEKLFF. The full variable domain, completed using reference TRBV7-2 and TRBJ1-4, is GAGVSQSPSNKVTEKGKDVELRCDPISGHTALYWYRQSLGQGLEFLIYFQGNSAPDKSGLPSDRFSAERTGGSVSTLTIQRTQQEDSAVYLCASSPRGDTNEKLFFGSGTQLSVL.

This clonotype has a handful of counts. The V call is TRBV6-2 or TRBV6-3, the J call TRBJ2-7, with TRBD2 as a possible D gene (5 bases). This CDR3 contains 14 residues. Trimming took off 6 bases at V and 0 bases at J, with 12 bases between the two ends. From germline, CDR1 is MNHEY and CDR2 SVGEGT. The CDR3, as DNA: TGTGCCAGCAGAGCGGACGGGAACTCCTACGAGCAGTACTTC. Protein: CASRADGNSYEQYF.

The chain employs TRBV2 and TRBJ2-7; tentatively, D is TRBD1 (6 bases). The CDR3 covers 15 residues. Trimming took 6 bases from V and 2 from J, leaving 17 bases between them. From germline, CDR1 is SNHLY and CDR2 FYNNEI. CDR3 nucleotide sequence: TGTGCCAGCAGCAACCCGTTGGGGACACCCTACGAGCAGTACTTC. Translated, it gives CASSNPLGTPYEQYF.

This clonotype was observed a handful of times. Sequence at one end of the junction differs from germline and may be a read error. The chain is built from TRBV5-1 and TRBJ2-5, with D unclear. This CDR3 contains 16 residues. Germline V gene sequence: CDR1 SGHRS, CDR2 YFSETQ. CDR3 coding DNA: TGCGCCAGCAGCTTGGCTCTCCGGACGGATCTTGAGATCCAGTACTTC. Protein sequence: CASSLALRTDLEIQYF.

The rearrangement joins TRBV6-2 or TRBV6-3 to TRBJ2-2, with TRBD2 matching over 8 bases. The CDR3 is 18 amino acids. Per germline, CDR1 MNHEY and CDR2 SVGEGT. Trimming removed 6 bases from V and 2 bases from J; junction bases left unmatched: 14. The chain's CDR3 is CASSPPQAGEGNTGELFF. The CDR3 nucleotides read TGTGCCAGCAGCCCCCCTCAAGCGGGAGAGGGTAACACCGGGGAGCTGTTTTTT.

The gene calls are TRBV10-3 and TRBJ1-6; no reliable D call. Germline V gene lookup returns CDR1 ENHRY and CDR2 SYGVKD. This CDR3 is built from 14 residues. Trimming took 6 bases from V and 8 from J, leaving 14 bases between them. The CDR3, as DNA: TGTGCCATCAGACCGAACACAAGGGATTCACCCCTCCACTTT. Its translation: CAIRPNTRDSPLHF.

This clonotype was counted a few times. The DNA for the CDR3 is TGCAGTGCCCGCGGGGGGTGGGATACGCAGTATTTT. It encodes CSARGGWDTQYF. V is TRBV20-1 and J is TRBJ2-3, with 8 bases identical to TRBD2. CDR3 length equals 12 residues. Losses at the gene ends were 6 bases for V and 6 bases for J; bases not matched to a gene: 5. Germline CDR1 DFQATT, CDR2 SNEGSKA (reference sequence).